What follows describes a single T cell receptor (beta chain). Its antigen is unknown. One base away there is no much larger clone; base qualities are not given. CDR1 and CDR2 are drawn from the germline V gene: MNHEY, SVGAGI. V has 5 bases trimmed and J has 4 bases trimmed; junction bases matching no gene number 10. The CDR3 runs 15 amino acids, cysteine and phenylalanine included. Only CDR3 DNA remains: 45 bases, in frame from the first base. The data were taken from a study of blood T cell repertoires in COVID-19 (TCRdb year 2020). With regard to the full study: Collaborator samples came from the United States, Italy and Spain and covered acute and convalescent phases of COVID-19. The material from the prospective study consisted of cDNA or gDNA derived from T cells, B-cell-depleted T cells, or PBMCs. Subjects who had been exposed to COVID-19, were actively infected with it, or had recovered from it provided the deeply sampled blood TCRbeta repertoires that made up the dataset. A freely available public database, intended as a resource for researchers studying the immune response to SARS-CoV-2, is where the repertoires were released. The samples were drawn from the first 160 participants of the ongoing ImmuneRACE study and from about 1,200 subjects provided by 6 global collaborators. The sample metadata nearly always contained a de-identified subject ID, COVID-19 status, age in years and sex. HLA class I and class II types, where available, came from metadata supplied by the sample provider rather than from assay-based typing.

Whole blood was collected in K2EDTA tubes by collaborating institutions according to the institutions' own protocols. For TCRbeta analysis, collaborators shipped samples in one of three forms: frozen whole blood, isolated PBMCs, or DNA extracted from either of those sample types. TCRbeta CDR3 regions were amplified from genomic DNA by means of the immunoSEQ Assay, a bias-controlled multiplex PCR. For the original study's pipeline: The number of nucleated cells in each sample was estimated from the amplification of reference gene primers within the assay. To quantify the absolute abundance of each unique TCRbeta CDR3 rearrangement, sequence reads were collapsed and filtered. For each sample, productive Simpson clonality was calculated by taking the square root of Simpson's diversity index across productive rearrangements. Entries here come from immuneACCESS through TCRdb and include only in-frame sequences with V and J called. Some clones fail to appear in such tables; in the studies checked, an unresolved V gene covers under half of the shortfall, and the cause of the remainder is unknown. V, J and clone size reflect that table, while D and trimming were determined from the DNA. This sample gives tens of thousands of clones in total; 86% of them show up just once. The top ten clonotypes cover approximately 16% of the sample.

The study at large found these results: The quantity of clinical and demographic metadata differed by source and by participant and was supplied without curation.

This receptor chain uses TRBV6-5 and TRBJ1-2, with TRBD1 matching 7 junction bases. Sequencing was carried out using peripheral blood. The receptor's source is a man in his fifties or sixties with active or convalescent COVID-19. The nucleotides read TGTGCCAGCAGTAGAACGCAGGGGGTGGTCTATGGCTACACCTTC. Its product reads: CASSRTQGVVYGYTF.